A selection of T cell receptor beta chains follows, all from one sample in a study of blood T cell repertoires in COVID-19. Sequencing used immunoSEQ multiplex PCR; TCRdb keeps in-frame clones, though not all of them. Among 250,000 or so clones listed, approximately 81% were seen once. Sequences were obtained from peripheral blood. Receptors were obtained from a man in his sixties with acute or convalescent COVID-19. Each CDR3 is given without its conserved first and last residue. Some rows mark clone size as missing; the rest say once, few, many or name a class of expanded clone.

V | size | CDR3
TRBV23-1 | once | ASCQLRDSISYEQY
TRBV10-3 | NA | AISLRQGQGFYGYT
TRBV6-6 | NA | ASSMTRVTGNTIY
TRBV19 | NA | ASSIATGSWNEQF
TRBV7-7 | NA | ASSPWGQGMNEQY
TRBV27 | few | ASSLQGWNTEAF
TRBV19 | NA | ASGRMSGELF
TRBV6-6 | NA | ASSPRTGLRLSNEKLF
TRBV6-5 | NA | ASIRGNTEAF
TRBV7-9 | NA | ASSLVPGSEQF
TRBV29-1 | NA | SVGRGGGTGELF
TRBV2 | NA | ASRVAVQTREQY
TRBV6-1 | NA | ASSAIAGGPVTDTQY
TRBV19 | NA | ASALSANTGELF
TRBV6-5 | NA | ASNPGGAGQPQH
TRBV20-1 | NA | SASPEGARQPQH
TRBV2 | NA | ASSQAAAYEQY
TRBV5-1 | NA | ASSGGDSYEQY
TRBV29-1 | NA | SVGSLSGNTIY
TRBV28 | NA | ASTPNPYNEQF
TRBV5-4 | NA | ASSLERPTDTQY
TRBV5-5 | once | ASSLSGTVGSPLH
TRBV7-3 | few | ASSPWRPLRDEQY
TRBV7-2 | NA | ASRPGVAGNTIY
TRBV27 | few | ASSLSGQGTSPLH
TRBV15 | NA | ATSRDAAGGPGDTQY
TRBV20-1 | NA | SASDGVVGYT
TRBV15 | NA | ATSRAPSGDGYT
TRBV20-1 | NA | SAGVGQARY